Listed here are 26 T cell receptor beta chains from one sample, sequenced in a study of T cell changes during pregnancy in multiple sclerosis. This table comes from immunoSEQ multiplex PCR, and its TCRdb copy is limited to in-frame clones, with some not included. The sample holds about 110,000 clones, about 90% seen once. Source: peripheral blood, taken before pregnancy. Source of these receptors: a female donor with multiple sclerosis, enrolled in a pregnancy study.

V and J are TRBV5-1 and TRBJ2-5, with TRBD2 as a possible D gene (5 bases). The length of the CDR3 is 14 residues. Germline assignment: CDR1 SGHRS and CDR2 YFSETQ. V was shortened by 2 bases and J by 5 bases, with 13 bases between the two germline ends. This CDR3 reads CASSLEGMGETQYF. The CDR3 DNA reads TGCGCCAGCAGCTTAGAGGGTATGGGTGAGACCCAGTACTTC. Using reference TRBV5-1 and TRBJ2-5 for the parts outside the CDR3, the full variable domain is KAGVTQTPRYLIKTRGQQVTLSCSPISGHRSVSWYQQTPGQGLQFLFEYFSETQRNKGNFPGRFSGRQFSNSRSEMNVSTLELGDSALYLCASSLEGMGETQYFGPGTRLLVL.

The CDR3 coding sequence is TGTGCCAGCAGCTTTATAGCCCAAGAGACCCAGTACTTC. Its protein is CASSFIAQETQYF. The V and J genes are TRBV5-4 and TRBJ2-5; D gene ambiguous. The CDR3 covers 13 residues. Germline CDR1 is SGHNT and CDR2 is YYREEE (reference sequence). V was trimmed by 2 bases and J by 1 base, leaving 6 bases between them.

The J gene is TRBJ1-5, the V gene TRBV11-1; 8 bases are a match to TRBD1. This CDR3 is built from 14 residues. Unmatched junction bases numbered 9, after V lost 5 bases and J lost 9 bases. Germline CDR1 and CDR2: SGHAT and FQDESV (reference sequence). CDR3 nucleotides: TGTGCCAGCAGCCCGGACAGGGCAGGTGGGCCCCAGCATTTT. Protein: CASSPDRAGGPQHF.

The V call is TRBV19, the J call TRBJ2-2, with D possibly TRBD2 on 5 matching bases. This CDR3 region has 14 residues. V was pared by 8 bases and J by 0 bases, with 10 bases between. Germline-derived CDR1 and CDR2 are LNHDA and SQIVND (reference sequence). CDR3 sequence reads: CASLTTPNTGELFF. The DNA of the CDR3 is TGTGCCAGTCTGACTACTCCGAACACCGGGGAGCTGTTTTTT.

This clone has just one count. The gene calls are TRBV28 and TRBJ2-6; TRBD1 is a possible D gene (5 bases). The CDR3 has 15 amino acids. Germline V gene lookup returns CDR1 MDHEN and CDR2 SYDVKM. The germline V and J ends were trimmed by 6 bases and 2 bases, with 11 bases remaining between them. This chain's CDR3 is CASSPAGTGANVLTF. In nucleotides, the CDR3 is TGTGCCAGCAGCCCAGCAGGGACTGGGGCCAACGTCCTGACTTTC.

The chain carries TRBV6-5 and TRBJ2-7, with 9 positions matching TRBD2. The CDR3 runs to 13 residues. Trimming removed 6 bases from V and 2 bases from J; junction bases left unmatched: 2. Germline CDR1 and CDR2: MNHEY and SVGAGI. CDR3 residues: CASSRLAAYEQYF. The CDR3 region has the DNA TGTGCCAGCAGCCGACTAGCGGCCTACGAGCAGTACTTC.

The chain links TRBV2 to TRBJ2-7, with TRBD2 matching 8 bases. CDR1 is SNHLY, CDR2 FYNNEI, per germline. The CDR3 totals 15 residues. V lost 6 bases to trimming and J lost 2 bases; unmatched junction nucleotides: 9. CDR3: CASRTPGSGTYEQYF. The DNA of the CDR3 is TGTGCCAGCAGGACCCCGGGTAGCGGGACCTACGAGCAGTACTTC. The entire variable domain, with the rest obtained from reference TRBV2 and TRBJ2-7, is as follows: EPEVTQTPSHQVTQMGQEVILRCVPISNHLYFYWYRQILGQKVEFLVSFYNNEISEKSEIFDDQFSVERPDGSNFTLKIRSTKLEDSAMYFCASRTPGSGTYEQYFGPGTRLTVT.

The chain couples TRBV2 to TRBJ2-1; D is uncertain. Trimming shortened V by 7 bases and J by 1 base, and 14 bases separated the two germline ends. CDR1 is SNHLY and CDR2 is FYNNEI in the germline V gene. This CDR3 is 15 amino acids long. CDR3 in amino acids: CASTGSSVSYNEQFF. The CDR3 coding sequence is TGTGCCAGCACCGGATCGAGCGTATCCTACAATGAGCAGTTCTTC. The entire variable domain, with the rest obtained from reference TRBV2 and TRBJ2-1, is as follows: EPEVTQTPSHQVTQMGQEVILRCVPISNHLYFYWYRQILGQKVEFLVSFYNNEISEKSEIFDDQFSVERPDGSNFTLKIRSTKLEDSAMYFCASTGSSVSYNEQFFGPGTRLTVL.

This clone has only one observation. The CDR3 region is CASSPPVTRAAWNEQFF. In nucleotides, the CDR3 is TGTGCCAGCTCACCACCCGTGACTAGGGCGGCTTGGAATGAGCAGTTCTTC. The chain carries TRBV18 and TRBJ2-1, with TRBD2 as a possible D gene (6 bases). The V gene lost 0 bases and the J gene lost 7 bases, with 19 bases spanning the gap. The germline V gene encodes CDR1 KGHSH and CDR2 LQKENI. The CDR3 length is 17 residues. The whole variable domain, remainder taken from reference TRBV18 and TRBJ2-1, is NAGVMQNPRHLVRRRGQEARLRCSPMKGHSHVYWYRQLPEEGLKFMVYLQKENIIDESGMPKERFSAEFPKEGPSILRIQQVVRGDSAAYFCASSPPVTRAAWNEQFFGPGTRLTVL.

As for this clone: It is likely a read error, because the conserved phenylalanine at the end of the CDR3 is missing. This chain's CDR3 is CASSHLLRVKDGYTL. DNA for the CDR3: TGCGCCAGCAGCCATCTCCTCAGGGTGAAGGATGGCTACACCCTC. V usage is TRBV4-1 and J usage is TRBJ1-2; weak D call: TRBD1 (5 bases). The V gene's germline CDR1 is MGHRA and CDR2 YSYEKL. CDR3 length: 15 amino acids. V lost 3 bases to trimming and J lost 6 bases, with 17 bases between them.

The chain joins TRBV28 to TRBJ1-2; 7 bases line up with TRBD1. Trimming at V came to 7 bases and at J to 7 bases, leaving 6 bases not matched to a gene. CDR1 MDHEN and CDR2 SYDVKM come from the germline V gene. The CDR3 is 12 residues long. The CDR3 region is CASTVDRAGYTF. CDR3 nucleotide sequence: TGTGCCAGCACCGTAGACAGGGCTGGCTACACCTTC.

In regard to this clone: A read error may account for a junction end that differs from germline. The chain joins TRBV7-7 to TRBJ2-3, with D unclear. CDR3 length: 13 residues. Germline CDR1 is SSHAT and CDR2 is FNYEAQ (reference sequence). The CDR3 spells CASTPMQADTQYF. The CDR3 bases are TGTGCTAGCACCCCGATGCAGGCTGATACGCAGTATTTT.

V and J are TRBV27 and TRBJ2-1, with D perhaps matching TRBD2 (6 bases). The CDR3 contains 16 residues. The V end lost 5 bases, the J end lost 7 bases, and 21 bases lay between the germline ends. In germline, CDR1 is MNHEY, CDR2 SMNVEV (reference sequence). The CDR3 region has the DNA TGTGCCAGCAGTCTTAAAGTTAGCTCCCGGGGGAATGAGCAGTTCTTC. Translating gives CASSLKVSSRGNEQFF.

The chain couples TRBV19 to TRBJ2-7; possible D gene TRBD2, 5 bases. CDR3 length equals 13 residues. Germline loops: CDR1 LNHDA, CDR2 SQIVND (reference sequence). The V end was cut by 4 bases, the J end by 3 bases, with 10 bases between. The CDR3 nucleotides are TGTGCCAGTAGTAAGGCTAGCAGCTACGAGCAGTACTTC. Protein: CASSKASSYEQYF.

The chain couples TRBV4-3 to TRBJ2-3; 11 bases agree with TRBD2. Trimming took 5 bases from V and 0 from J; bases not matched to a gene: 4. The germline V gene has CDR1 LGHNA and CDR2 YSLEER. The CDR3 runs to 16 residues. CDR3 sequence reads: CASSFLAGGSTDTQYF. The CDR3 nucleotides are TGCGCCAGCAGCTTCCTAGCGGGGGGCAGCACAGATACGCAGTATTTT.

V is TRBV5-1 and J is TRBJ2-7, with 9 bases fitting TRBD1. V trimming: 4 bases; J trimming: 4 bases; junction bases outside the gene matches: 6. The CDR3 sequence is 14 residues long. Germline lookup yields CDR1 SGHRS and CDR2 YFSETQ. CDR3 loop: CASSPRDRAYEQYF. The CDR3 DNA is TGCGCCAGCAGCCCCCGGGACAGGGCTTACGAGCAGTACTTC.

The chain has TRBV9 and TRBJ2-1; 7 bases line up with TRBD1. CDR1 SGDLS and CDR2 YYNGEE come from the germline V gene. The CDR3 sequence is 14 residues long. Trimming took 0 bases from V and 9 from J; bases not matched to a gene: 6. For the CDR3, the DNA is TGTGCCAGCAGCGTAGTGGTAGGGGGCGGTGAGCAGTTCTTC. The encoded protein is CASSVVVGGGEQFF.

The CDR3 here is CASSIIQDTDTQYF. CDR3 in DNA: TGTGCCAGTAGTATCATTCAGGACACAGATACGCAGTATTTT. The rearrangement joins TRBV19 to TRBJ2-3, with D hard to call. Trimming stripped 3 bases from V and 2 bases from J, with 9 bases between. Germline V gene sequence: CDR1 LNHDA, CDR2 SQIVND (reference sequence). The CDR3 has 14 residues. Full variable domain (rest looked up from reference TRBV19 and TRBJ2-3): DGGITQSPKYLFRKEGQNVTLSCEQNLNHDAMYWYRQDPGQGLRLIYYSQIVNDFQKGDIAEGYSVSREKKESFPLTVTSAQKNPTAFYLCASSIIQDTDTQYFGPGTRLTVL.

This chain's CDR3 is CASTRRGGSGNTIYF. In DNA, the CDR3 is TGTGCCAGCACCCGACGGGGGGGGTCTGGAAACACCATATATTTT. The V and J genes are TRBV28 and TRBJ1-3; possibly TRBD1 for D (5 bases). Germline loops: CDR1 MDHEN, CDR2 SYDVKM. There are 15 residues in the CDR3. V was shortened by 7 bases and J by 1 base, with 14 bases between the two germline ends. Together with reference TRBV28 and TRBJ1-3, the CDR3 gives the full variable domain: DVKVTQSSRYLVKRTGEKVFLECVQDMDHENMFWYRQDPGLGLRLIYFSYDVKMKEKGDIPEGYSVSREKKERFSLILESASTNQTSMYLCASTRRGGSGNTIYFGEGSWLTVV.

The chain has TRBV18 and TRBJ1-1; TRBD1 matches at 7 bases. Trimming removed 4 bases from V and 8 bases from J; junction bases left unmatched: 10. Germline CDR1 is KGHSH and CDR2 is LQKENI. The CDR3 covers 14 residues. The CDR3: CASSLPDRTLEAFF. The CDR3, as DNA: TGTGCCAGCTCACTCCCGGACAGGACCCTAGAAGCTTTCTTT.

With regard to this clone: Distinct nucleotide sequences in the sample also encode this CDR3. V is TRBV20-1 and J is TRBJ1-3; D is uncertain. CDR3 length: 11 residues. Trimming shortened V by 5 bases and J by 7 bases, and 9 bases separated the two germline ends. Germline V lookup: CDR1 DFQATT, CDR2 SNEGSKA (reference sequence). CDR3: CSAPRGNTIYF. The CDR3 DNA follows: TGCAGTGCTCCACGGGGTAACACCATATATTTT.

The chain carries TRBV28 and TRBJ1-6; 12 nucleotides align to TRBD1. CDR1 and CDR2 from the germline V gene are MDHEN and SYDVKM. This CDR3 comprises 19 residues. V was pared by 5 bases and J by 4 bases, with 12 bases of the junction left unmatched. CDR3 sequence reads: CASSPRPGTGGAYNSPLHF. CDR3 DNA sequence: TGTGCCAGCAGTCCACGTCCCGGGACAGGGGGCGCGTATAATTCACCCCTCCACTTT.

The rearrangement uses TRBV6-4 and TRBJ2-3, with TRBD2 identical over 7 bases. The CDR3 extends over 16 amino acids. Germline CDR1 reads MRHNA; CDR2 reads SNTAGT. The V segment lost 2 bases and the J segment 1 base; nucleotides outside the gene matches: 6. DNA of the CDR3: TGTGCCAGCAGTGACAGGAGCGGGACGGGCACAGATACGCAGTATTTT. Protein: CASSDRSGTGTDTQYF.

This clone has only a few counts. The chain joins TRBV2 to TRBJ1-2, with 11 bases matching TRBD1. The V segment lost 6 bases and the J segment 2 bases; nucleotides outside the gene matches: 2. This CDR3 is built from 14 residues. Germline CDR1 reads SNHLY; CDR2 reads FYNNEI. In DNA form, the CDR3 reads TGTGCCAGCAGGGGGACAGGGGGGAACTATGGCTACACCTTC. It translates to CASRGTGGNYGYTF.

The chain employs TRBV5-8 and TRBJ2-1; TRBD2 matches 8 bases. CDR1 and CDR2 (germline): SGHTS, YDEGEE. V lost 4 bases, J lost 6 bases, and 3 bases stayed unmatched. This CDR3 is 13 amino acids long. The CDR3 region is CASSPRGGNEQFF. As DNA, the CDR3 is TGTGCCAGCAGCCCTCGGGGGGGCAATGAGCAGTTCTTC.

The V and J genes are TRBV6-5 and TRBJ2-6; D gene ambiguous. The CDR3 contains 13 residues. V lost 6 bases to trimming and J lost 3 bases, with 6 bases between them. Germline-derived CDR1 and CDR2 are MNHEY and SVGAGI. The CDR3 DNA sequence: TGTGCCAGCAGACTCCGTGGGGCCAACGTCCTGACTTTC. It translates to CASRLRGANVLTF.